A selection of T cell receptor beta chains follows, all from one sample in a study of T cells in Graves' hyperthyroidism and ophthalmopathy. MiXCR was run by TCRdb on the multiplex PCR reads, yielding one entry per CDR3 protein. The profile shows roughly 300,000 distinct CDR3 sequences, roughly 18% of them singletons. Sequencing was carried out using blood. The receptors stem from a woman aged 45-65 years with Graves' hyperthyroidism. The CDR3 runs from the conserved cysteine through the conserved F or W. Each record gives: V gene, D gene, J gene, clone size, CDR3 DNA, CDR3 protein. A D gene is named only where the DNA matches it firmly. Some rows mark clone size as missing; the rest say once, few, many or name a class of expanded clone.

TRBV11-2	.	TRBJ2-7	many	TGTGCCAGCAGCTTAGGGGGTGCCCTCTTCTACGAGCAGTACTTC	CASSLGGALFYEQYF
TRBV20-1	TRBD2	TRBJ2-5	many	TGCAGTGCTATGAAAGCGGGGCACGGAAAGGAGACCCAGTACTTC	CSAMKAGHGKETQYF
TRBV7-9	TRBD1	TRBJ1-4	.	TGTGCCAGCAGCTTCACAGGGGTAGGGGATGAAAAACTGTTTTTT	CASSFTGVGDEKLFF
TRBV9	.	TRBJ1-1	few	TGTGCCAGCAGCGTAGAGGCCCAGCCCACTGAAGCTTTCTTT	CASSVEAQPTEAFF
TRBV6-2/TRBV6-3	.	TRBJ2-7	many	TGTGCCAGCAGTTACGATCCCAGGGGAGGGTCCTACGAGCAGTACTTC	CASSYDPRGGSYEQYF
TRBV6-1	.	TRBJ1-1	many	TGTGCCAGCGGGGTCACTCCGAACACTGAAGCTTTCTTT	CASGVTPNTEAFF
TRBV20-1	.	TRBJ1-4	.	TGCAGTGCCCTCACTGTGGAAAAACTGTTTTTT	CSALTVEKLFF
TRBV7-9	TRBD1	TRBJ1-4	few	TGTGCCAGCAGCTTAGGGACAGGGGGCGCATTCGAAAAACTGTTTTTT	CASSLGTGGAFEKLFF
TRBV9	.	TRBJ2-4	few	TGTGCCAGCAGCGTAGAGGCCAGGGTCTTCAAAAACATTCAGTACTTC	CASSVEARVFKNIQYF
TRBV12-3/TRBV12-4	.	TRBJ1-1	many	TGTGCCAGCTGGCTGGGCACTGAAGCTTTCTTT	CASWLGTEAFF
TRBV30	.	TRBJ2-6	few	TGTGCCTGGAGTGCAGGGGCCAACGTCCTGACTTTC	CAWSAGANVLTF
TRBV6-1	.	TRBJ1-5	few	TGTGCCAGCGGAACAGGGTATCAGCCCCAGCATTTT	CASGTGYQPQHF
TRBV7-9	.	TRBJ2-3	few	TGTGCCAGCAGCCGAAACGGCGGGGCAGATACGCAGTATTTT	CASSRNGGADTQYF
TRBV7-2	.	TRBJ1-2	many	TGTGCCAGCAGCCCCGAGGTTACCGCCCCTAACTATGGCTACACCTTC	CASSPEVTAPNYGYTF
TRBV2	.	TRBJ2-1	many	TGTGCCAGCGGGAGTCAGAACAATGAGCAGTTCTTC	CASGSQNNEQFF
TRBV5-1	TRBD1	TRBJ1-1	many	TGCGCCAGCAGCAAGACAGGGAGAACTGAAGCTTTCTTT	CASSKTGRTEAFF
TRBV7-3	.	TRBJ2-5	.	TGTGCCAGCAGCTTACACGGACACCAAGAGACCCAGTACTTC	CASSLHGHQETQYF
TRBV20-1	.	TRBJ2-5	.	TGCAGTGCTAGAGACGCGGGTGTACAGTCTCAAGAGACCCAGTACTTC	CSARDAGVQSQETQYF
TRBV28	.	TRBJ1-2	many	TGTGCCAGCAGTCCCGGTCCCGGCTACACCTTC	CASSPGPGYTF
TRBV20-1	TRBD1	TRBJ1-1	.	TGCAGTGCTAGATCACAGGGGGCGAACACTGAAGCTTTCTTT	CSARSQGANTEAFF
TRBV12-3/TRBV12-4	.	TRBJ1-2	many	TGTGCCAGCAGTGACAGTGGTGACGGCTACACCTTC	CASSDSGDGYTF
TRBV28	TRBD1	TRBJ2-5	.	TGTGCCAGCAGCTTGGGGGACAGGGAAGAGACCCAGTACTTC	CASSLGDREETQYF
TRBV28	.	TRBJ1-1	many	TGTGCCAGCAGTTTGTCCAGGCGGACTGAAAAAGCTTTCTTT	CASSLSRRTEKAFF
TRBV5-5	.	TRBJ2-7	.	TGTGCCAGTAGTAGGACAACAAGCTCCTACGAGCAGTACTTC	CASSRTTSSYEQYF
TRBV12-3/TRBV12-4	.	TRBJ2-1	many	TGTGCCAGCTCCCCCCTGGGAGATCCCAATGAGCAGTTCTTC	CASSPLGDPNEQFF
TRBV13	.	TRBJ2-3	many	TGTGCCAGCAGCTTTTTTAGGGGAGATACGCAGTATTTT	CASSFFRGDTQYF
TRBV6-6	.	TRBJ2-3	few	TGTGCCAGCAGTTACAGGGGGAGAATCACAGATACGCAGTATTTT	CASSYRGRITDTQYF
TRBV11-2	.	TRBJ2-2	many	TGTGCCAGCAGCGTAGGGAGCGGTAGCGGCTACACCGGGGAGCTGTTTTTT	CASSVGSGSGYTGELFF
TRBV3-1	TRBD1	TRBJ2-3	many	TGTGCCAGCAGCCAAGTGGGGACAGCGAGGGATACGCAGTATTTT	CASSQVGTARDTQYF